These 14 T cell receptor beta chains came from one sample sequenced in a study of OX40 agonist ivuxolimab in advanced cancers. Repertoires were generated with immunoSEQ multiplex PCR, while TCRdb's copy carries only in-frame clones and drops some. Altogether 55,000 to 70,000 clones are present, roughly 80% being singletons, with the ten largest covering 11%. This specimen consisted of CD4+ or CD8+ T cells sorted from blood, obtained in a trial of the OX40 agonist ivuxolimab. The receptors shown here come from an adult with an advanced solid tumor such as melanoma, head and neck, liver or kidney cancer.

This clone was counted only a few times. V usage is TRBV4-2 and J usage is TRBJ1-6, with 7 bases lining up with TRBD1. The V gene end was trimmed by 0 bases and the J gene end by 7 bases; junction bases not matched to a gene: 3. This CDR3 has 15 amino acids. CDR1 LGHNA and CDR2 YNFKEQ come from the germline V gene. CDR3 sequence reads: CASSQDRGYNSPLHF. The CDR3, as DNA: TGTGCCAGCAGCCAAGACAGGGGGTACAATTCACCCCTCCACTTT.

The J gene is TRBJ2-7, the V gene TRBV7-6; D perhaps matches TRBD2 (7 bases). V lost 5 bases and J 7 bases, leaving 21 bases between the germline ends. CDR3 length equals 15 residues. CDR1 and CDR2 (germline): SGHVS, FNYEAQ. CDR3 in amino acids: CASSNMPRGAREQYF. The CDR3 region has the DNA TGTGCCAGCAGCAACATGCCCCGGGGGGCGAGAGAGCAGTACTTC.

In DNA, the CDR3 is TGTGCCAGCAGTGAGGTGGGGGCTTCCTACGAGCAGTACTTC. Protein sequence: CASSEVGASYEQYF. V usage is TRBV25-1 and J usage is TRBJ2-7, with D perhaps matching TRBD1 (6 bases). The V end lost 3 bases, the J end lost 1 base, and 10 bases lay between the germline ends. Per germline, CDR1 MGHDK and CDR2 SYGVNS. This CDR3 is 14 amino acids long.

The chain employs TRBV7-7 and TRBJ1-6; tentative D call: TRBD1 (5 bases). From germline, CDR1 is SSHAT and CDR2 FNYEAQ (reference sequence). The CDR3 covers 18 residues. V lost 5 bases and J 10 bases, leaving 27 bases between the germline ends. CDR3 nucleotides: TGTGCCAGCAGCCCCCGCCAGGGCCTCGACAGTATGGAATCACCCCTCCACTTT. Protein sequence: CASSPRQGLDSMESPLHF.

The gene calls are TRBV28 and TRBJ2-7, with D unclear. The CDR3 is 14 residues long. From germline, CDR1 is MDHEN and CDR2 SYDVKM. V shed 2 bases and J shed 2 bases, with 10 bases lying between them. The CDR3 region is CASSLIRATYEQYF. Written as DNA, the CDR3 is TGTGCCAGCAGTTTAATTCGTGCAACCTACGAGCAGTACTTC.

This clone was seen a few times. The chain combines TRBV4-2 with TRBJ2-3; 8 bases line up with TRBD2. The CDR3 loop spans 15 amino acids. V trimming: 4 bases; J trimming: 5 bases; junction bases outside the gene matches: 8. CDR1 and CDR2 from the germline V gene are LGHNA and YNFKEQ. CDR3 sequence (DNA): TGTGCCAGCAGCCGGAGCGGGAGTGCCGGAGATACGCAGTATTTT. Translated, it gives CASSRSGSAGDTQYF.

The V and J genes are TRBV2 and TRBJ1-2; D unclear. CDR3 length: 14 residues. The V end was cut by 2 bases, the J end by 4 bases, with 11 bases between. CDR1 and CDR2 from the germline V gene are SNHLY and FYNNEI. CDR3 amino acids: CASSEQRAGYGYTF. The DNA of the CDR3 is TGTGCCAGCAGTGAACAGAGGGCGGGCTATGGCTACACCTTC.

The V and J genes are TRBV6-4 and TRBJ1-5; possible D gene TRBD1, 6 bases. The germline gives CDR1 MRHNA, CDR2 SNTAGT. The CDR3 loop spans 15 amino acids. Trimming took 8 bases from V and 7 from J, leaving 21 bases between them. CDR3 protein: CASRTEGGIGQPQHF. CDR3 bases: TGTGCCAGCCGAACCGAGGGGGGAATAGGCCAGCCCCAGCATTTT.

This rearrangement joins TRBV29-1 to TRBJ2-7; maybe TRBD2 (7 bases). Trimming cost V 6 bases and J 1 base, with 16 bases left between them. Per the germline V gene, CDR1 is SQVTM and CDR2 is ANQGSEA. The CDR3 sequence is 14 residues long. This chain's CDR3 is CSVAGVRGSYEQYF. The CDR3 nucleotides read TGCAGCGTCGCAGGGGTGCGGGGGTCCTACGAGCAGTACTTC.

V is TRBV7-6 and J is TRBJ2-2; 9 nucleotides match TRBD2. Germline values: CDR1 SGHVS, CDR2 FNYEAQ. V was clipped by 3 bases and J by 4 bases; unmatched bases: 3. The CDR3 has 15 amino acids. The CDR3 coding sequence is TGTGCCAGCAGCTTCGCTAGCGGGATCACCGGGGAGCTGTTTTTT. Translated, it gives CASSFASGITGELFF.

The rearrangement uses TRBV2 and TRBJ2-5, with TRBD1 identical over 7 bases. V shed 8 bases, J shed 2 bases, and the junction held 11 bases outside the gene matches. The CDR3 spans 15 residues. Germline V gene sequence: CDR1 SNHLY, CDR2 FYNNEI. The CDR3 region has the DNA TGTGCCAGCGTAAGCAGGGGGAACGCTCAAGAGACCCAGTACTTC. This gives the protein CASVSRGNAQETQYF.

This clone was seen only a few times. CDR3 in DNA: TGTGCCAGTAGCCGGGGACAGGGCGGAAACACCATATATTTT. Protein sequence: CASSRGQGGNTIYF. J is TRBJ1-3 and V is TRBV19; 9 nucleotides match TRBD1. From germline, CDR1 is LNHDA and CDR2 SQIVND (reference sequence). There are 14 residues in the CDR3. After removal of 6 bases from V and 4 bases from J, the junction contained 4 bases not matched to a gene.

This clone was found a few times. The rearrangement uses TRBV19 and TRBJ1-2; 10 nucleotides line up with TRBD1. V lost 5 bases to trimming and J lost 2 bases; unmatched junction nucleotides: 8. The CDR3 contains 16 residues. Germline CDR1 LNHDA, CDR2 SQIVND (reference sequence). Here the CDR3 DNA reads TGTGCCAGTAGTTATATCCGGACAGGGGGAAACTATGGCTACACCTTC. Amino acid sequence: CASSYIRTGGNYGYTF.

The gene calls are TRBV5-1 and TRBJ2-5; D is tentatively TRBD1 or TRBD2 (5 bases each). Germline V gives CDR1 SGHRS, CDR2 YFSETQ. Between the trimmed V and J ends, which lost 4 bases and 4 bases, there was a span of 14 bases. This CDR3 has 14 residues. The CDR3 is CASSEGRGGETQYF. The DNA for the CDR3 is TGCGCCAGCAGCGAGGGGAGAGGTGGAGAGACCCAGTACTTC.